This is a list of T cell receptor beta chains from one sample in a study of control samples from healthy donors and cancer patients. Generated by immunoSEQ multiplex PCR, the TCRdb table keeps only in-frame clones and is missing some. The data contain approximately 52,000 clones, approximately 90% of them singletons. Source material: PBMCs. The receptors here all came from a man in his fifties or sixties with head and neck cancer. Both conserved end residues are part of each CDR3. A D gene is named only where the DNA matches it firmly. Not all rows give a size; the values are once, few, many and, for expanded clones, a class.

.	TRBV9	TRBJ1-3	TRBD1	TGTGCCAGCAGCCCGCGGGACAGGGGAAACACCATATATTTT	CASSPRDRGNTIYF
.	TRBV28	TRBJ1-1	.	TGTGCCAGCAGAAAACAGAGGACTGAAGCTTTCTTT	CASRKQRTEAFF
few	TRBV11-2	TRBJ1-6	.	TGTGCCAGCAGCCTAAACCCATCAGGTTCACCCCTCCACTTT	CASSLNPSGSPLHF
.	TRBV19	TRBJ2-5	TRBD2	TGTGCCAGTAGTGCCCCCAAACTAGCGGGGGTAGAGACCCAGTACTTC	CASSAPKLAGVETQYF
once	TRBV2	TRBJ1-2	TRBD1	TGTGCCAGCACACAAACAGGGGCTAACTATGGCTACACCTTC	CASTQTGANYGYTF
once	TRBV21-1	TRBJ2-3	.	TGTGCCAGCAGCAAAGAGGTCAGGAAGGTCACAGATACGCAGTATTTT	CASSKEVRKVTDTQYF
.	TRBV7-6	TRBJ2-5	TRBD2	TGTGCCAGCAGCTTAGCTTTATCCCAGCGGGGGGGCTTGGGGAAGACCCAGTACTTC	CASSLALSQRGGLGKTQYF
few	TRBV28	TRBJ1-5	.	TGTGCCAGTATGAGGACGGGCGGTCAGCCCCAGCATTTT	CASMRTGGQPQHF
.	TRBV19	TRBJ1-2	TRBD1	TGTGCCAGTAGTCGGGACAGGATCTATGGCTACACCTTC	CASSRDRIYGYTF
.	TRBV19	TRBJ1-1	.	TGTGCCAGTAGTATGAAGGGCGACACTGAAGCTTTCTTT	CASSMKGDTEAFF
.	TRBV19	TRBJ2-2	.	TGTGCCAGTAGTATAGTTAGGCGGTCCACCGGGGAGCTGTTTTTT	CASSIVRRSTGELFF